The 10 T cell receptor beta chains presented below share a single source sample, sequenced in a study of persistence of HIV-infected CD4 T cells. No antigen has been assigned to these receptors. This was the immunoSEQ version 4 assay in survey mode. Profiled with immunoSEQ multiplex PCR; TCRdb holds only in-frame clones, not every one. The sample has over 15,000 clones, 55% to 65% seen once. Overlapping HIV-1 Gag 15-mer peptides at 0.85 to 1 ug per peptide per mL were used. Sorting selected CD4+ T cells upregulating both CD40 ligand and CD69. The source was CD4+ T cells sorted from PBMCs after roughly 18-hour stimulation, collected from a patient who received antiretroviral therapy. The receptors originated from an adult woman with HIV who was CMV-seropositive.

The V call is TRBV18, the J call TRBJ2-3; possibly TRBD1 for D (5 bases). Trimming took 0 bases from V and 7 from J, leaving 8 bases between them. The germline V gene encodes CDR1 KGHSH and CDR2 LQKENI. CDR3 length equals 13 residues. The CDR3 DNA sequence: TGTGCCAGCTCACCACCCCAGGGAAATACGCAGTATTTT. Translating it yields CASSPPQGNTQYF. The full variable domain, its missing parts supplied by reference TRBV18 and TRBJ2-3, is NAGVMQNPRHLVRRRGQEARLRCSPMKGHSHVYWYRQLPEEGLKFMVYLQKENIIDESGMPKERFSAEFPKEGPSILRIQQVVRGDSAAYFCASSPPQGNTQYFGPGTRLTVL.

V gene TRBV29-1 combines with J gene TRBJ1-2; unclear D gene. The CDR3 loop spans 12 amino acids. Trimming took 3 bases from V and 2 from J, leaving 7 bases between them. Germline assignment: CDR1 SQVTM and CDR2 ANQGSEA. The CDR3 loop is CSVELGNYGYTF. The DNA for the CDR3 is TGCAGCGTTGAGTTGGGGAACTATGGCTACACCTTC.

The CDR3 here is CASSSAPGTLNTGELFF. The CDR3 region has the DNA TGTGCCAGCAGCTCCGCACCCGGGACTTTGAACACCGGGGAGCTGTTTTTT. The chain couples TRBV7-3 to TRBJ2-2; D possibly corresponds to TRBD2 (6 bases). CDR1 is SGHTA and CDR2 is FQGTGA in the germline V gene. The CDR3 spans 17 residues. V lost 4 bases and J lost 1, with 16 bases in between.

This chain connects TRBV19 to TRBJ1-1; D gene ambiguous. The CDR3 sequence is 13 residues long. In germline, CDR1 is LNHDA, CDR2 SQIVND (reference sequence). Between the trimmed V and J ends, which lost 5 bases and 0 bases, there was a span of 7 bases. This chain's CDR3 is CASSHGMNTEAFF. CDR3 DNA sequence: TGTGCCAGTAGTCACGGCATGAACACTGAAGCTTTCTTT.

The CDR3 coding sequence is TGCGCCAGCAGCGCTGGCCGGGGGCGTGTAGATACGCAGTATTTT. Translating it yields CASSAGRGRVDTQYF. This chain uses TRBV5-1 with TRBJ2-3; either TRBD1 or TRBD2 may fit D (6 bases each). Germline V lookup: CDR1 SGHRS, CDR2 YFSETQ. This CDR3 contains 15 residues. V lost 4 bases and J lost 5, with 17 bases in between.

V usage is TRBV30 and J usage is TRBJ2-3; D is unclear. The CDR3 sequence is 12 residues long. Germline V gives CDR1 GTSNPN, CDR2 SVGIG (reference sequence). V was cut by 5 bases and J by 2 bases, with 8 bases left in between. CDR3 amino acids: CAWGTLTDTQYF. Here the CDR3 DNA reads TGTGCCTGGGGAACACTCACAGATACGCAGTATTTT. Full variable domain (rest looked up from reference TRBV30 and TRBJ2-3): SQTIHQWPATLVQPVGSPLSLECTVEGTSNPNLYWYRQAAGRGLQLLFYSVGIGQISSEVPQNLSASRPQDRQFILSSKKLLLSDSGFYLCAWGTLTDTQYFGPGTRLTVL.

This chain connects TRBV15 to TRBJ1-1; TRBD1 might be the D (5 bases). Trimming shortened V by 4 bases and J by 4 bases, and 10 bases separated the two germline ends. The CDR3 consists of 13 residues. Germline loops: CDR1 LNHNV, CDR2 YYDKDF (reference sequence). The CDR3 DNA reads TGTGCCACCAGCATGGACACTCTCACTGAAGCTTTCTTT. Its protein product is CATSMDTLTEAFF.

This clone appeared a few times. This chain connects TRBV29-1 to TRBJ1-2, with 8 bases matching TRBD1. The CDR3 is 12 amino acids. Germline trimming cut 5 bases from V and 5 bases from J; bases unmatched to any gene: 4. Germline loops: CDR1 SQVTM, CDR2 ANQGSEA. Here the CDR3 reads CSVSQGEYGYTF. The CDR3 DNA reads TGCAGCGTTTCACAGGGGGAGTATGGCTACACCTTC.

J is TRBJ1-6 and V is TRBV9; possibly TRBD1 for D (6 bases). The CDR3 extends over 14 amino acids. The V gene's germline CDR1 is SGDLS and CDR2 YYNGEE. Trimming stripped 4 bases from V and 7 bases from J, with 12 bases between. The CDR3 sequence is CASSSGQTNSPLHF. CDR3 in DNA: TGTGCCAGCAGCTCCGGACAGACGAATTCACCCCTCCACTTT.

In its sample, this clone is medium-sized. This chain uses TRBV7-2 with TRBJ1-6; D remains unclear. Germline CDR1 is SGHTA and CDR2 is FQGNSA. V lost 2 bases and J lost 8, with 16 bases in between. This CDR3 has 16 amino acids. CDR3 amino acids: CASSLSADRRYSPLHF. The CDR3 DNA reads as TGTGCCAGCAGCTTATCGGCGGATCGGCGGTATTCACCCCTCCACTTT.